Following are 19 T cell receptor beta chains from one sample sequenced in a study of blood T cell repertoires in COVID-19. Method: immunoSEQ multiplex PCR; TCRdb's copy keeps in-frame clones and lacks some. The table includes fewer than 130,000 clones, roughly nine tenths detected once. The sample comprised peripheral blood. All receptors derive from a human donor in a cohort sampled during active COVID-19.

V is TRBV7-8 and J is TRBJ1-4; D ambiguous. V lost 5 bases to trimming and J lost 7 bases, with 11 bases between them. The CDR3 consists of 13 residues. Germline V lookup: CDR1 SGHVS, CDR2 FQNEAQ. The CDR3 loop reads CASSRREFEKLFF. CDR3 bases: TGTGCCAGCAGCAGACGGGAGTTTGAAAAACTGTTTTTT.

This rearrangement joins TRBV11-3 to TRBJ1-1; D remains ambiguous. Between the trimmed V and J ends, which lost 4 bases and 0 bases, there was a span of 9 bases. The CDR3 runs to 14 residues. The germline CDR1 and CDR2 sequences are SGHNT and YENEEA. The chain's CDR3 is CASSSGNLNTEAFF. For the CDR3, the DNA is TGTGCCAGCAGCTCCGGGAACCTGAACACTGAAGCTTTCTTT. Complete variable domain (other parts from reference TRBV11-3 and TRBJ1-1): EAGVVQSPRYKIIEKKQPVAFWCNPISGHNTLYWYLQNLGQGPELLIRYENEEAVDDSQLPKDRFSAERLKGVDSTLKIQPAELGDSAVYLCASSSGNLNTEAFFGQGTRLTVV.

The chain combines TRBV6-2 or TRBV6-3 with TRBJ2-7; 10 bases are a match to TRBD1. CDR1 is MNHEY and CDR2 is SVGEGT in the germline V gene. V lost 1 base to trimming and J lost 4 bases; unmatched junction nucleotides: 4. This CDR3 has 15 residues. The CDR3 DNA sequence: TGTGCCAGCAGTTACTTAGGGACAGGGGCGTACGAGCAGTACTTC. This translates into CASSYLGTGAYEQYF.

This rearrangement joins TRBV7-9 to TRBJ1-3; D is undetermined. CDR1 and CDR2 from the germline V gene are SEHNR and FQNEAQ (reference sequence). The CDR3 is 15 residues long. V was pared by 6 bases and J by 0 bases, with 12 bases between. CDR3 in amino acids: CASRRQGSSGNTIYF. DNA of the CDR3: TGTGCCAGCAGACGACAAGGGAGCTCTGGAAACACCATATATTTT.

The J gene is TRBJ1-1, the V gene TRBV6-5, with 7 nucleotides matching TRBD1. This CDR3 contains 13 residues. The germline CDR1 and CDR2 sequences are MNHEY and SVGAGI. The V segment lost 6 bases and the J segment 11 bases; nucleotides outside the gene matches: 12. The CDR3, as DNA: TGTGCCAGCAGCCACTTACAGGGGCCGGGGGCTTTCTTT. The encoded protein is CASSHLQGPGAFF.

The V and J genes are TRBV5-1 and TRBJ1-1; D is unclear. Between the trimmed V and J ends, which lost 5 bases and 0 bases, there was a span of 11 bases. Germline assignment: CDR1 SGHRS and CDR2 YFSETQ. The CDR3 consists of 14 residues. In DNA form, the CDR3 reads TGCGCCAGCAGTCCCGTGGCCATGAACACTGAAGCTTTCTTT. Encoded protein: CASSPVAMNTEAFF.

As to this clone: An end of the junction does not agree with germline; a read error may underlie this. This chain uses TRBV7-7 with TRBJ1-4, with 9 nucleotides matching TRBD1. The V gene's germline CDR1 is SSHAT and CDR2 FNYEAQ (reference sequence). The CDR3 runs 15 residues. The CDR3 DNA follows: TGTGCTAGCAGCTCCCGGACAGGGGAGGATGAAAAACTGTTTTTT. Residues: CASSSRTGEDEKLFF.

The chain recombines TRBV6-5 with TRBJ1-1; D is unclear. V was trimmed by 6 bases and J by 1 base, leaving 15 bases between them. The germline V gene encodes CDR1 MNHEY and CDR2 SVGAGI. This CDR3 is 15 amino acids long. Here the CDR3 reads CASRPPGVRNTEAFF. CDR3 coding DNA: TGTGCCAGCAGGCCTCCCGGGGTAAGGAACACTGAAGCTTTCTTT.

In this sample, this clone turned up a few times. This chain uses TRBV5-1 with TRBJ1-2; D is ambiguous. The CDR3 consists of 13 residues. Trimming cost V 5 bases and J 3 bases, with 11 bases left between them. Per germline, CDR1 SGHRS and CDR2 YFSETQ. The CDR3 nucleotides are TGCGCCAGCAGTTCGGGAGAAGACTATGGCTACACCTTC. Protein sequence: CASSSGEDYGYTF.

For the CDR3, the DNA is TGCAGTGCTAGTTCTTTATCGGACTCAAGCTCCTACGAGCAGTACTTC. Protein product: CSASSLSDSSSYEQYF. This rearrangement joins TRBV20-1 to TRBJ2-7; tentative D call: TRBD2 (5 bases). The CDR3 spans 16 residues. Germline loops: CDR1 DFQATT, CDR2 SNEGSKA (reference sequence). V was shortened by 3 bases and J by 0 bases, with 18 bases between the two germline ends.

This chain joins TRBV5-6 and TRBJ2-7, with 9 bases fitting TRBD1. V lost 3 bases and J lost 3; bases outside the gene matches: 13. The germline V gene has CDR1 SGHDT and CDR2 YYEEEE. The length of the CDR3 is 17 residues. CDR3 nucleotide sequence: TGTGCCAGCAGCTCCCTCCTTCTGGGACAGGGAAACTACGAGCAGTACTTC. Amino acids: CASSSLLLGQGNYEQYF.

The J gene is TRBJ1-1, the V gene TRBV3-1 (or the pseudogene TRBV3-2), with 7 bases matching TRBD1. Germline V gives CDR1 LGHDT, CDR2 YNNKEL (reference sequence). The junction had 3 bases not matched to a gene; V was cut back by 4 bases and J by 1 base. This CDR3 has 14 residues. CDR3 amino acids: CASSRGQANTEAFF. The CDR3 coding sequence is TGTGCCAGCAGCCGAGGACAGGCGAACACTGAAGCTTTCTTT.

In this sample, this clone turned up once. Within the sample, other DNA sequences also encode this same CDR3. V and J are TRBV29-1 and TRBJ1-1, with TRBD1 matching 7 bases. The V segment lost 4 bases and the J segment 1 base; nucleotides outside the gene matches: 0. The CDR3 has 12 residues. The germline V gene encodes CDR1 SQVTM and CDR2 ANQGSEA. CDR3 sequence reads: CSVGQGNTEAFF. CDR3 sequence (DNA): TGCAGCGTTGGACAGGGGAACACTGAAGCTTTCTTT.

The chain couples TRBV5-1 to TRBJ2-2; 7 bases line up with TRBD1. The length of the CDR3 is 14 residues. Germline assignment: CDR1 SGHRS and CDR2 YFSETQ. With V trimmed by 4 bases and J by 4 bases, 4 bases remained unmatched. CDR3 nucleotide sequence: TGCGCCAGCAGCGCCGGACAGGTCACCGGGGAGCTGTTTTTT. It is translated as CASSAGQVTGELFF.

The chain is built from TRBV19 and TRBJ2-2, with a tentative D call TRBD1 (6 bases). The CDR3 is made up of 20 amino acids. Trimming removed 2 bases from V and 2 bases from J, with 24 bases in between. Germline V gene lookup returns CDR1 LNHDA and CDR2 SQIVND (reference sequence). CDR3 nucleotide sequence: TGTGCCAGTAGTATACGGACAGAAGTTGTACCCACTCCTAACACCGGGGAGCTGTTTTTT. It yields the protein CASSIRTEVVPTPNTGELFF.

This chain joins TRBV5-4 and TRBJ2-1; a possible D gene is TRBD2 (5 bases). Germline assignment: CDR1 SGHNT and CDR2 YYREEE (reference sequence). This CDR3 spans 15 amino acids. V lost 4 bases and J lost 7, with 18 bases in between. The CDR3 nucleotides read TGTGCCAGCAGCCCCAAGGTGGGAGAAAGTAATGAGCAGTTCTTC. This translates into CASSPKVGESNEQFF.

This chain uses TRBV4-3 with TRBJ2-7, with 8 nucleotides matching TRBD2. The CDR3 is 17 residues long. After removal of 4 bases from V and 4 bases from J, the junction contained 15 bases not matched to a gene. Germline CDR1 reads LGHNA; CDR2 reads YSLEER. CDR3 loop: CASSPQSTSGYVYEQYF. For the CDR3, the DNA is TGCGCCAGCAGCCCACAGAGTACTAGCGGTTATGTATACGAGCAGTACTTC.

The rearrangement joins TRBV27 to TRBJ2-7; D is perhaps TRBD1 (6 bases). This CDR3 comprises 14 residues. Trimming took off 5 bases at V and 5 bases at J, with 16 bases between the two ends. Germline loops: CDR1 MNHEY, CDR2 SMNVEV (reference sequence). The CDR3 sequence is CASSPQGVGNEQYF. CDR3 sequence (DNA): TGTGCCAGCAGTCCACAGGGCGTCGGGAACGAGCAGTACTTC.

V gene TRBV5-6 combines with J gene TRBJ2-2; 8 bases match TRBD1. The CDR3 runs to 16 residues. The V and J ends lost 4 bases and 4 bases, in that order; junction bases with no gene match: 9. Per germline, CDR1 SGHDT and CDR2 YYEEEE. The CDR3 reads CASSVDRGHGTGELFF. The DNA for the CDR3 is TGTGCCAGCAGCGTTGACAGGGGCCATGGCACCGGGGAGCTGTTTTTT. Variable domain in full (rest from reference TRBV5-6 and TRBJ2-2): DAGVTQSPTHLIKTRGQQVTLRCSPKSGHDTVSWYQQALGQGPQFIFQYYEEEERQRGNFPDRFSGHQFPNYSSELNVNALLLGDSALYLCASSVDRGHGTGELFFGEGSRLTVL.